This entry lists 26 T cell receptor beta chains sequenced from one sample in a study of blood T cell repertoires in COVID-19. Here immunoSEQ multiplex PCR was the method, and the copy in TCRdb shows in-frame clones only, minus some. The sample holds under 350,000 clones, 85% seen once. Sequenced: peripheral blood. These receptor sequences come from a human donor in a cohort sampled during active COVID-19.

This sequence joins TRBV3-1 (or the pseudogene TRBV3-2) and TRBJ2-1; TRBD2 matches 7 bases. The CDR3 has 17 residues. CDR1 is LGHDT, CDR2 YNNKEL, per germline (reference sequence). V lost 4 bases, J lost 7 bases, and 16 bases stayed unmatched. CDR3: CASSPALGGGKRNEQFF. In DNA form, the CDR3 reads TGTGCCAGCAGCCCAGCCCTCGGGGGAGGGAAGCGGAATGAGCAGTTCTTC.

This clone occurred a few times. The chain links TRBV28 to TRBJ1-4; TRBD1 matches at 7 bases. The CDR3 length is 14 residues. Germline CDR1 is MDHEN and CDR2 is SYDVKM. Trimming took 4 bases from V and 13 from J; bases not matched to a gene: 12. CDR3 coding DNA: TGTGCCAGCAGTTCGGGACAGCCGCTCTTAGGACTGTTTTTT. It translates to CASSSGQPLLGLFF. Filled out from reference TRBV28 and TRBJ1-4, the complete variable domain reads DVKVTQSSRYLVKRTGEKVFLECVQDMDHENMFWYRQDPGLGLRLIYFSYDVKMKEKGDIPEGYSVSREKKERFSLILESASTNQTSMYLCASSSGQPLLGLFFGSGTQLSVL.

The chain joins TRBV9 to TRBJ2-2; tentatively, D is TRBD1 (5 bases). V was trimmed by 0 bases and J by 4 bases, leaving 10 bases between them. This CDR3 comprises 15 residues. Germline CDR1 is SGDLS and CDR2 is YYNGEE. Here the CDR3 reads CASSVEVGVTGELFF. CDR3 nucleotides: TGTGCCAGCAGCGTAGAAGTAGGGGTCACCGGGGAGCTGTTTTTT. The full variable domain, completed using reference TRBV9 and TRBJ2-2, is DSGVTQTPKHLITATGQRVTLRCSPRSGDLSVYWYQQSLDQGLQFLIQYYNGEERAKGNILERFSAQQFPDLHSELNLSSLELGDSALYFCASSVEVGVTGELFFGEGSRLTVL.

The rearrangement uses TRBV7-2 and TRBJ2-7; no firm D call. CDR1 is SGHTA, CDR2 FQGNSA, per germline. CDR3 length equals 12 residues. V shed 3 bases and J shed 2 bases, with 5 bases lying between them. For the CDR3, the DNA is TGTGCCAGCAGCTTGCCAGCCTACGAGCAGTACTTC. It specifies CASSLPAYEQYF.

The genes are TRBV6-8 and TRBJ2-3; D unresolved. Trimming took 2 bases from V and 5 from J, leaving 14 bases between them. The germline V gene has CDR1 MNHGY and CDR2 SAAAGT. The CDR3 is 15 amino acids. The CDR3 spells CASSYPLKFRDTQYF. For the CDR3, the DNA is TGTGCCAGCAGTTACCCTCTTAAGTTCAGAGATACGCAGTATTTT.

The CDR3 DNA is TGTGCCAGCAGCCTCGCTTCGACAGGGTCCTACAATGAGCAGTTCTTC. Translated, it gives CASSLASTGSYNEQFF. The V call is TRBV11-2, the J call TRBJ2-1; 7 bases map to TRBD1. Germline-derived CDR1 and CDR2 are SGHAT and FQNNGV. The CDR3 contains 16 residues. With 5 bases clipped from V and 1 base from J, the junction kept 8 bases outside the gene matches.

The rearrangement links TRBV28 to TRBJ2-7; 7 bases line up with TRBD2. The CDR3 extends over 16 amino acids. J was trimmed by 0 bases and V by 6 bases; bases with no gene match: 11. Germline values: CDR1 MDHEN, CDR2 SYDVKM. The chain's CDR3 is CASRGEKAGFSYEQYF. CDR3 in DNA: TGTGCCAGCAGGGGGGAAAAAGCGGGATTCTCCTACGAGCAGTACTTC.

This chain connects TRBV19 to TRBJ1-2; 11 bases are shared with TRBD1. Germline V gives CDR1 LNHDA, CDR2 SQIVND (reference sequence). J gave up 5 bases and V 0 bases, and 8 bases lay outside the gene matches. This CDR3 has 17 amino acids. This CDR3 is CASSIDRWGTGGYGYTF. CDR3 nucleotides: TGTGCCAGTAGTATAGATCGCTGGGGGACAGGGGGATATGGCTACACCTTC.

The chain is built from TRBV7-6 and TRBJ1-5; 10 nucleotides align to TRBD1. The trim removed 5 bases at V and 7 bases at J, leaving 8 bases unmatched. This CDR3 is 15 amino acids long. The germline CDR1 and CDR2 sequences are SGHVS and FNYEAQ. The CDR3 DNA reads TGTGCCAGCAGCCCGGGGACAGGGGCGCGGCAGCCCCAGCATTTT. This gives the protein CASSPGTGARQPQHF.

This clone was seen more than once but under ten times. Here the CDR3 reads CASSPSQQLAKNIQYF. As DNA, the CDR3 is TGTGCCAGCAGCCCAAGCCAACAGCTAGCCAAAAACATTCAGTACTTC. This chain uses TRBV3-1 (or the pseudogene TRBV3-2) with TRBJ2-4; no firm D call. Germline assignment: CDR1 LGHDT and CDR2 YNNKEL (reference sequence). Trimming shortened V by 4 bases and J by 0 bases, and 13 bases separated the two germline ends. The CDR3 is made up of 16 amino acids.

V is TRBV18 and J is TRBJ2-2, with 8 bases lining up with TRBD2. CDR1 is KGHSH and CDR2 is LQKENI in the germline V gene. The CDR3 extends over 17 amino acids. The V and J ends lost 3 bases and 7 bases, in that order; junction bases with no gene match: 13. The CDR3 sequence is CASSPLGGGDTIGELFF. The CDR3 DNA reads TGTGCCAGCTCACCCCTCGGGGGGGGAGATACCATCGGGGAGCTGTTTTTT. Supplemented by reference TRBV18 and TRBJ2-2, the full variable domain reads NAGVMQNPRHLVRRRGQEARLRCSPMKGHSHVYWYRQLPEEGLKFMVYLQKENIIDESGMPKERFSAEFPKEGPSILRIQQVVRGDSAAYFCASSPLGGGDTIGELFFGEGSRLTVL.

CDR3 sequence reads: CAWSMSSASYEQYF. In nucleotides, the CDR3 is TGTGCCTGGAGTATGTCTAGCGCCTCCTACGAGCAGTACTTC. V and J are TRBV30 and TRBJ2-7; tentative D call: TRBD2 (6 bases). CDR1 and CDR2 (germline): GTSNPN, SVGIG (reference sequence). The V gene lost 2 bases and the J gene lost 0 bases, with 11 bases spanning the gap. The CDR3 consists of 14 residues.

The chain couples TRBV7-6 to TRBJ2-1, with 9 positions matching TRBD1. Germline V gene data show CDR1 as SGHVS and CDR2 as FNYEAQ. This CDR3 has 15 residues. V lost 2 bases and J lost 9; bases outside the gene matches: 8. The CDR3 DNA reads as TGTGCCAGCAGCTTACAAGGGACAGGGTACGGTGAGCAGTTCTTC. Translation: CASSLQGTGYGEQFF. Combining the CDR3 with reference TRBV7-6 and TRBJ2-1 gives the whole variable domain GAGVSQSPRYKVTKRGQDVALRCDPISGHVSLYWYRQALGQGPEFLTYFNYEAQQDKSGLPNDRFSAERPEGSISTLTIQRTEQRDSAMYRCASSLQGTGYGEQFFGPGTRLTVL.

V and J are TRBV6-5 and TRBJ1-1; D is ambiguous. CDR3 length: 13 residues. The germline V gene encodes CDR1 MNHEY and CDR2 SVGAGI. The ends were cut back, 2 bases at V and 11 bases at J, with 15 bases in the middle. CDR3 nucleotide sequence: TGTGCCAGCAGTTACGACCCGATAGAGGCGGCTTTCTTT. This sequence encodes CASSYDPIEAAFF.

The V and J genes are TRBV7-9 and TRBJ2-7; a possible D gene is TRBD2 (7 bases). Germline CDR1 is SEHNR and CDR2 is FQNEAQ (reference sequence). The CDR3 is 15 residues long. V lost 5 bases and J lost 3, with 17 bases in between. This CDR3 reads CASSNGLGGSYEQYF. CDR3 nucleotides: TGTGCCAGCAGCAATGGACTAGGGGGAAGCTACGAGCAGTACTTC.

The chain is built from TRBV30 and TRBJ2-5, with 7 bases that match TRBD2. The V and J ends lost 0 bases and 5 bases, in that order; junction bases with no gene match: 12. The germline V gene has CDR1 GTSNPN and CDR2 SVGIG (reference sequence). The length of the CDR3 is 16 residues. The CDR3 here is CAWSVGAGAPRETQYF. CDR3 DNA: TGTGCCTGGAGTGTAGGGGCGGGAGCACCTCGTGAGACCCAGTACTTC.

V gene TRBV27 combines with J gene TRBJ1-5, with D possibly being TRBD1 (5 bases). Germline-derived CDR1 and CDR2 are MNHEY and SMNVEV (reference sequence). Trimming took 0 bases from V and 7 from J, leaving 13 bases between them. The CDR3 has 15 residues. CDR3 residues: CASSLSFRAVQPQHF. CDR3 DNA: TGTGCCAGCAGTTTATCGTTCAGGGCGGTACAGCCCCAGCATTTT.

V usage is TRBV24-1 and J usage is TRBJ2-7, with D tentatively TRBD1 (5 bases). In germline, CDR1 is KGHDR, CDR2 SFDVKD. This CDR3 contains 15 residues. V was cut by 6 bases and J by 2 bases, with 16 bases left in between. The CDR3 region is CATSIPLTETYEQYF. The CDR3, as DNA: TGTGCCACCAGTATCCCCCTGACAGAAACCTACGAGCAGTACTTC.

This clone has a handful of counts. CDR3 loop: CASRTGMYQPQHF. The CDR3 region has the DNA TGTGCCAGCAGGACAGGGATGTATCAGCCCCAGCATTTT. The chain has TRBV28 and TRBJ1-5, with 7 bases lining up with TRBD1. This CDR3 region has 13 residues. CDR1 is MDHEN, CDR2 SYDVKM, per germline. The V and J ends lost 6 bases and 5 bases, in that order; junction bases with no gene match: 4.

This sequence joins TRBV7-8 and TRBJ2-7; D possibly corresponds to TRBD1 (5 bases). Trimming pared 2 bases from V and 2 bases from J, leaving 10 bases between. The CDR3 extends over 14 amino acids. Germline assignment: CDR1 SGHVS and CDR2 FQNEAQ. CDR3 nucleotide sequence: TGTGCCAGCAGCTTACAGGACACTGCCTACGAGCAGTACTTC. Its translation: CASSLQDTAYEQYF.

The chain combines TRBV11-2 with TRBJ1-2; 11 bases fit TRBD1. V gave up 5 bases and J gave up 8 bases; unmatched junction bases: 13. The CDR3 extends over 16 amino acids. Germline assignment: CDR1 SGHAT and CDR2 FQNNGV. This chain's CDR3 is CASSPLGDRGWKGYTF. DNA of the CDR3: TGTGCCAGCAGCCCTCTTGGGGACAGGGGGTGGAAAGGCTACACCTTC. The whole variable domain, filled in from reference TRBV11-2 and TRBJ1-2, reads EAGVAQSPRYKIIEKRQSVAFWCNPISGHATLYWYQQILGQGPKLLIQFQNNGVVDDSQLPKDRFSAERLKGVDSTLKIQPAKLEDSAVYLCASSPLGDRGWKGYTFGSGTRLTVV.

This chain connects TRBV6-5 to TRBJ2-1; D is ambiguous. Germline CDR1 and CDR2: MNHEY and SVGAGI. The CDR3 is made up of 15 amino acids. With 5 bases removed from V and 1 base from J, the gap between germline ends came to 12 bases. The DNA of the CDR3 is TGTGCCAGCAGTCGAGATTCTTTTTCCTACAATGAGCAGTTCTTC. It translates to CASSRDSFSYNEQFF.

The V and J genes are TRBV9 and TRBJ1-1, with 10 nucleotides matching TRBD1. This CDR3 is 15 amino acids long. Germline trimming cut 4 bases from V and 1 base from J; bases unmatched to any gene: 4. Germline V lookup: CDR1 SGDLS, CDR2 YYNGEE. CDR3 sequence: CASSRGTGANTEAFF. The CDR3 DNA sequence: TGTGCCAGCAGCCGGGGGACAGGGGCGAACACTGAAGCTTTCTTT.

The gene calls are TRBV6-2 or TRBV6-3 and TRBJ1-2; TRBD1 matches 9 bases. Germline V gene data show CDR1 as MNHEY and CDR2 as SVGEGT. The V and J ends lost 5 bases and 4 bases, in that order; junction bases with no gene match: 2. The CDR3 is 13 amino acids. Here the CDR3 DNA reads TGTGCCAGCAGTACAGGGGGCGGCTATGGCTACACCTTC. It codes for CASSTGGGYGYTF.

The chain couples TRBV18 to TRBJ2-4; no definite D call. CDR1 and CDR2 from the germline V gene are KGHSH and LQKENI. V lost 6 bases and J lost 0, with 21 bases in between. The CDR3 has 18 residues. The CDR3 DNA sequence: TGTGCCAGCTCCGCGGCCTCCTTTGCGTTGGCAGCCAAAAACATTCAGTACTTC. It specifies CASSAASFALAAKNIQYF.

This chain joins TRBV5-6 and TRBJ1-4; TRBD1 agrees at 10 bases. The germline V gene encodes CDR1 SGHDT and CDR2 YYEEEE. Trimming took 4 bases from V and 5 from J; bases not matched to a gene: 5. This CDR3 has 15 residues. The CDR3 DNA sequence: TGTGCCAGCAGCCGAGACAGGGGGCAAAATGAAAAACTGTTTTTT. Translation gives CASSRDRGQNEKLFF.